These 28 T cell receptor beta chains share one sample of origin, sequenced in a study of shared clonotypes between healthy human individuals. Terminally differentiated effector memory CD45RA+ cells were excluded by CCR7 positive selection of CD45RO-negative cells. TCRdb's table, derived via immunoSEQ multiplex PCR, lists solely in-frame clones and lacks some. Here the sample spans around 1.9 million clones, around 93% being singletons. The sample was naive CD8+ T cells from PBMCs. These receptors came from a man younger than 35 in good health. Some clones in this sample may be carry-over from other donors' samples.

The CDR3 loop reads CATSRDWGTGELFF. The CDR3 DNA reads as TGTGCCACCAGCAGAGATTGGGGGACCGGGGAGCTGTTTTTT. The rearrangement uses TRBV15 and TRBJ2-2, with D possibly being TRBD1 or TRBD2 (5 bases each). CDR1 is LNHNV, CDR2 YYDKDF, per germline (reference sequence). Trimming cost V 0 bases and J 5 bases, with 7 bases left between them. The CDR3 runs 14 residues. The complete variable domain, with remaining parts taken from reference TRBV15 and TRBJ2-2, reads DAMVIQNPRYQVTQFGKPVTLSCSQTLNHNVMYWYQQKSSQAPKLLFHYYDKDFNNEADTPDNFQSRRPNTSFCFLDIRSPGLGDTAMYLCATSRDWGTGELFFGEGSRLTVL.

This sequence joins TRBV7-9 and TRBJ2-1; D gene ambiguous. Trimming shortened V by 3 bases and J by 5 bases, and 14 bases separated the two germline ends. CDR1 and CDR2 from the germline V gene are SEHNR and FQNEAQ (reference sequence). The CDR3 sequence is 15 residues long. The CDR3 nucleotides are TGTGCCAGCAGCTTGGGTCCTTATAAAAACAATGAGCAGTTCTTC. It encodes CASSLGPYKNNEQFF.

The V gene is TRBV11-3, the J gene TRBJ1-2; the D is unclear. Trimming left V 7 bases short and J 4 bases short, with 13 bases between. This CDR3 is 13 amino acids long. CDR1 SGHNT and CDR2 YENEEA come from the germline V gene. CDR3 nucleotides: TGTGCCAGCAATCCGTTTACCATCTATGGCTACACCTTC. This translates into CASNPFTIYGYTF.

This clone has a single count. This chain uses TRBV19 with TRBJ2-3, with D perhaps TRBD1 (5 bases). Germline V gene data show CDR1 as LNHDA and CDR2 as SQIVND (reference sequence). This CDR3 comprises 15 residues. With 6 bases removed from V and 4 bases from J, the gap between germline ends came to 17 bases. CDR3 sequence (DNA): TGTGCCAGTAGGCCGTATCAGGGCGGTCCAGATACGCAGTATTTT. Translated, it gives CASRPYQGGPDTQYF. The variable domain in full, with the rest retrieved from reference TRBV19 and TRBJ2-3, is DGGITQSPKYLFRKEGQNVTLSCEQNLNHDAMYWYRQDPGQGLRLIYYSQIVNDFQKGDIAEGYSVSREKKESFPLTVTSAQKNPTAFYLCASRPYQGGPDTQYFGPGTRLTVL.

The chain joins TRBV7-9 to TRBJ2-7, with D possibly matching TRBD1 (5 bases). CDR3 size: 16 residues. Trimming stripped 4 bases from V and 2 bases from J, with 18 bases between. CDR1 and CDR2 from the germline V gene are SEHNR and FQNEAQ (reference sequence). The CDR3 sequence: CASSSTLLDRPYEQYF. DNA of the CDR3: TGTGCCAGCAGCTCAACTTTGCTCGACAGACCCTACGAGCAGTACTTC.

This clone was detected once. This specimen includes other DNA sequences encoding the same CDR3. The genes are TRBV27 and TRBJ2-1; perhaps TRBD2 as D (6 bases). This CDR3 contains 15 residues. Germline CDR1 MNHEY, CDR2 SMNVEV (reference sequence). V lost 2 bases and J lost 1, with 9 bases in between. CDR3 protein: CASSLDRGSYNEQFF. The DNA of the CDR3 is TGTGCCAGCAGTTTAGATCGGGGGTCCTACAATGAGCAGTTCTTC.

The genes are TRBV9 and TRBJ2-3; D is perhaps TRBD2 (7 bases). The germline V and J ends were trimmed by 4 bases and 0 bases, with 24 bases remaining between them. The CDR3 sequence is 19 residues long. Germline lookup yields CDR1 SGDLS and CDR2 YYNGEE. The CDR3 nucleotides are TGTGCCAGCAGCCCTCGTTGGAGGAAGGGGGGACTAAGCACAGATACGCAGTATTTT. This encodes CASSPRWRKGGLSTDTQYF.

The rearrangement links TRBV6-5 to TRBJ2-1; D is unresolved. The CDR3 covers 13 residues. Germline values: CDR1 MNHEY, CDR2 SVGAGI. The V and J ends lost 2 bases and 6 bases respectively, with 8 bases between them. CDR3 region: CASSYPARNEQFF. CDR3 coding DNA: TGTGCCAGCAGTTACCCCGCCCGCAATGAGCAGTTCTTC.

V and J are TRBV6-6 and TRBJ1-2, with D unclear. Trimming removed 3 bases at V and 3 bases at J, with 8 bases between. Germline V gene lookup returns CDR1 MNHNY and CDR2 SVGAGI (reference sequence). This CDR3 has 13 amino acids. CDR3 residues: CASSYKGDYGYTF. The CDR3 DNA follows: TGTGCCAGCAGTTATAAGGGAGACTATGGCTACACCTTC.

The rearrangement uses TRBV5-1 and TRBJ2-1; a weak D match, TRBD2 (5 bases). The CDR3 extends over 14 amino acids. The germline V gene has CDR1 SGHRS and CDR2 YFSETQ. Trimming took 4 bases from V and 4 from J, leaving 12 bases between them. Written as DNA, the CDR3 is TGCGCCAGCAGCCCGAGGGTAGGGTACAATGAGCAGTTCTTC. Residues: CASSPRVGYNEQFF.

The chain combines TRBV11-2 with TRBJ2-2; the D gene is possibly TRBD2 (6 bases). The germline CDR1 and CDR2 sequences are SGHAT and FQNNGV. The CDR3 has 17 amino acids. Trimming removed 4 bases from V and 1 base from J, with 16 bases in between. CDR3 residues: CASSSIAGRRNTGELFF. CDR3 bases: TGTGCCAGCAGCTCCATCGCCGGGAGAAGGAACACCGGGGAGCTGTTTTTT.

The J gene is TRBJ2-5, the V gene TRBV4-1, with D uncertain. Between the trimmed V and J ends, which lost 0 bases and 4 bases, there was a span of 3 bases. CDR1 and CDR2 from the germline V gene are MGHRA and YSYEKL. CDR3 length: 12 amino acids. The CDR3 DNA follows: TGCGCCAGCAGCCAAGAAGGAGAGACCCAGTACTTC. It yields the protein CASSQEGETQYF.

A word on this clone: Other nucleotide sequences from this sample produce the same CDR3. The rearrangement joins TRBV5-4 to TRBJ2-7; 11 nucleotides agree with TRBD2. J was trimmed by 2 bases and V by 3 bases; bases with no gene match: 4. Germline CDR1 and CDR2: SGHNT and YYREEE (reference sequence). The CDR3 consists of 15 residues. CDR3 nucleotides: TGTGCCAGCAGCTCGGGACTAGCGGCTACCTACGAGCAGTACTTC. Its protein product is CASSSGLAATYEQYF.

Details on this clone: This CDR3 is also generated by other DNA sequences in the sample. The chain employs TRBV4-1 and TRBJ1-1; a weak D match, TRBD1 (6 bases). V shed 0 bases and J shed 4 bases, with 9 bases lying between them. The CDR3 loop spans 14 amino acids. Germline loops: CDR1 MGHRA, CDR2 YSYEKL. The CDR3 loop reads CASSQEPGATEAFF. In DNA, the CDR3 is TGCGCCAGCAGCCAAGAGCCGGGGGCCACTGAAGCTTTCTTT.

The chain has TRBV4-1 and TRBJ2-1, with D unclear. The CDR3 contains 11 residues. Deletions cut 6 bases from V and 4 bases from J, with 4 bases between. CDR1 MGHRA and CDR2 YSYEKL come from the germline V gene. CDR3 sequence reads: CASSHYNEQFF. CDR3 sequence (DNA): TGCGCCAGCAGTCATTACAATGAGCAGTTCTTC.

The J gene is TRBJ2-7, the V gene TRBV28; 9 nucleotides agree with TRBD1. The CDR3 has 14 amino acids. Unmatched junction bases numbered 7, after V lost 7 bases and J lost 3 bases. In germline, CDR1 is MDHEN, CDR2 SYDVKM. The CDR3 is CASTSGTGSYEQYF. The CDR3 nucleotides are TGTGCCAGCACCAGTGGGACAGGGAGCTACGAGCAGTACTTC.

This chain joins TRBV7-3 and TRBJ1-2; 8 nucleotides agree with TRBD1. J was trimmed by 6 bases and V by 5 bases; bases with no gene match: 5. CDR3 size: 13 residues. Per the germline V gene, CDR1 is SGHTA and CDR2 is FQGTGA. The CDR3 DNA is TGTGCCAGCAGCAGCGACAGGGGCCATGGCTACACCTTC. Residues: CASSSDRGHGYTF.

The chain uses TRBV5-1 and TRBJ2-3; TRBD2 matches at 13 bases. The CDR3 spans 17 residues. Germline V lookup: CDR1 SGHRS, CDR2 YFSETQ. With V trimmed by 4 bases and J by 2 bases, 7 bases remained unmatched. CDR3 residues: CASSKEGLAGNTDTQYF. The CDR3 coding sequence is TGCGCCAGCAGCAAAGAGGGACTAGCGGGGAACACAGATACGCAGTATTTT.

The rearrangement joins TRBV4-1 to TRBJ2-7; TRBD2 aligns across 10 bases. This CDR3 is 18 amino acids long. V shed 6 bases, J shed 1 base, and the junction held 15 bases outside the gene matches. The germline CDR1 and CDR2 sequences are MGHRA and YSYEKL. CDR3 coding DNA: TGCGCCAGCAGGGGCCTAGCGGGAGAAAGTTGGGAGTCCTACGAGCAGTACTTC. Encoded protein: CASRGLAGESWESYEQYF.

This rearrangement joins TRBV6-5 to TRBJ2-7; 7 positions agree with TRBD2. V dropped 2 bases and J dropped 5; count of bases not matched to a gene: 9. CDR3 length equals 15 residues. Germline V gene data show CDR1 as MNHEY and CDR2 as SVGAGI. This chain's CDR3 is CASSYEASGSHEQYF. For the CDR3, the DNA is TGTGCCAGCAGTTACGAGGCTAGCGGCTCGCACGAGCAGTACTTC.

This sequence joins TRBV6-1 and TRBJ2-2, with TRBD2 identical over 7 bases. In germline, CDR1 is MNHNS, CDR2 SASEGT. Trimming cost V 10 bases and J 6 bases; bases outside gene matches: 14. The CDR3 sequence is 15 residues long. The CDR3 spells CATNIKAGRAGELFF. Here the CDR3 DNA reads TGTGCCACCAACATTAAAGCGGGGAGGGCCGGGGAGCTGTTTTTT.

The chain links TRBV7-3 to TRBJ2-5; 10 nucleotides line up with TRBD2. CDR1 is SGHTA and CDR2 is FQGTGA in the germline V gene. CDR3 length: 15 amino acids. Trimming at V came to 5 bases and at J to 5 bases, leaving 8 bases not matched to a gene. The DNA for the CDR3 is TGTGCCAGCAGCAAACTCAGCGGGAGGGGTGAGACCCAGTACTTC. Its protein is CASSKLSGRGETQYF. The whole variable domain, remainder taken from reference TRBV7-3 and TRBJ2-5, is GAGVSQTPSNKVTEKGKYVELRCDPISGHTALYWYRQSLGQGPEFLIYFQGTGAADDSGLPNDRFFAVRPEGSVSTLKIQRTERGDSAVYLCASSKLSGRGETQYFGPGTRLLVL.

The V call is TRBV27, the J call TRBJ2-1; D call uncertain. The CDR3 is 13 residues long. The V gene lost 1 base and the J gene lost 4 bases, with 5 bases spanning the gap. Germline CDR1 MNHEY, CDR2 SMNVEV (reference sequence). CDR3 protein: CASSLWAYNEQFF. CDR3 sequence (DNA): TGTGCCAGCAGTTTATGGGCTTACAATGAGCAGTTCTTC.

CDR3 in amino acids: CACDAGGTTDTQYF. CDR3 DNA: TGTGCCTGCGACGCGGGAGGGACCACAGATACGCAGTATTTT. J is TRBJ2-3 and V is TRBV19, with 9 nucleotides matching TRBD2. Germline trimming cut 11 bases from V and 2 bases from J; bases unmatched to any gene: 8. The CDR3 consists of 14 residues. Germline CDR1 and CDR2: LNHDA and SQIVND (reference sequence).

The chain combines TRBV13 with TRBJ2-5, with 16 bases matching TRBD2. This CDR3 has 16 amino acids. V lost 4 bases to trimming and J lost 3 bases; unmatched junction nucleotides: 2. Germline loops: CDR1 PRHDT, CDR2 FYEKMQ (reference sequence). The CDR3 sequence: CASSSGLAGGKETQYF. Here the CDR3 DNA reads TGTGCCAGCAGCTCGGGACTAGCGGGAGGGAAAGAGACCCAGTACTTC. The entire variable domain, with the rest obtained from reference TRBV13 and TRBJ2-5, is as follows: AAGVIQSPRHLIKEKRETATLKCYPIPRHDTVYWYQQGPGQDPQFLISFYEKMQSDKGSIPDRFSAQQFSDYHSELNMSSLELGDSALYFCASSSGLAGGKETQYFGPGTRLLVL.

This clone has a single count. V is TRBV11-2 and J is TRBJ1-1; 12 nucleotides line up with TRBD1. The CDR3 has 17 residues. V lost 5 bases to trimming and J lost 1 base; unmatched junction nucleotides: 8. Germline V gene sequence: CDR1 SGHAT, CDR2 FQNNGV. DNA of the CDR3: TGTGCCAGCAGCCAGAGGTTGGGACAGGGGGCGAACACTGAAGCTTTCTTT. As protein: CASSQRLGQGANTEAFF.

This chain connects TRBV4-3 to TRBJ2-1; D may be TRBD2 (6 bases). This CDR3 is built from 14 residues. Germline lookup yields CDR1 LGHNA and CDR2 YSLEER. With 0 bases removed from V and 10 bases from J, the gap between germline ends came to 13 bases. This CDR3 reads CASSQEPNGGEQFF. The CDR3 DNA is TGCGCCAGCAGCCAAGAACCAAATGGGGGGGAGCAGTTCTTC.

The chain is built from TRBV13 and TRBJ2-7, with D hard to call. The CDR3 has 14 residues. Trimming stripped 0 bases from V and 6 bases from J, with 12 bases between. Germline-derived CDR1 and CDR2 are PRHDT and FYEKMQ (reference sequence). The CDR3: CASSLGLRSSEQYF. DNA of the CDR3: TGTGCCAGCAGCTTAGGCCTAAGGTCCAGCGAGCAGTACTTC.